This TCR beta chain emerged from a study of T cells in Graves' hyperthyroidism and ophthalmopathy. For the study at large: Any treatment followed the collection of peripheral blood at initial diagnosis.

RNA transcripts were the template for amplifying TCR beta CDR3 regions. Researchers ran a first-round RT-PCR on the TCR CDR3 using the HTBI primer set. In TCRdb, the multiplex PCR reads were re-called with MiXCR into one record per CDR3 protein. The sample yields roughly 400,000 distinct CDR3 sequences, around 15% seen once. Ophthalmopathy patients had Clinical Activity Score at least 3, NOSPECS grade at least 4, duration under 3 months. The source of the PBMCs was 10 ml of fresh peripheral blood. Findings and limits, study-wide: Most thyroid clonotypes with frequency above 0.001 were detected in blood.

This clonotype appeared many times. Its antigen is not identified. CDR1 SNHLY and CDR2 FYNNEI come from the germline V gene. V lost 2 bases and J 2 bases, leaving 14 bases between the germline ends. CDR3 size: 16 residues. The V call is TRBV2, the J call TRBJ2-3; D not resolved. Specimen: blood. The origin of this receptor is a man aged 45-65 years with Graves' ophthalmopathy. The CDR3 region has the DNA TGTGCCAGCAGTGAATGGACCACCCTAAACACAGATACGCAGTATTTT. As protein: CASSEWTTLNTDTQYF.